This T cell receptor beta chain came from a study of T cell repertoires in cytomegalovirus infection. About the study: Peptides in the study included HLA-C-restricted and HLA-B-restricted CMV epitopes. Carrying CMV and the relevant HLA type showed in public TCR beta signatures. Study conclusions and caveats: HLA-C-restricted CMV-specific TCR beta clonotypes prevailed in the ex vivo response. Based on cumulative public TCR beta family frequency, carriers of CMV plus the relevant HLA were identified.

This clonotype has only a few counts. The antigen is undetermined. V lost 5 bases to trimming and J lost 2 bases; unmatched junction nucleotides: 3. This CDR3 region has 14 residues. CDR1 and CDR2 (germline): MNHEY, SMNVEV (reference sequence). TCRdb redid the calling of the reads with MiXCR, one entry per CDR3 protein. The data hold about 130,000 distinct CDR3 sequences, with around 30% observed a single time. This material consisted of CD8+ T cells from cultured PBMCs, taken from culture after CMV antigen stimulation. The receptor was isolated from a human donor in good health (CMV status not recorded). Some clones in this sample may be carry-over from other donors' samples. V gene TRBV27 combines with J gene TRBJ1-5, with 7 nucleotides matching TRBD1. The CDR3 here is CASSRDRGNQPQHF. In DNA form, the CDR3 reads TGTGCCAGCAGTCGTGACAGGGGCAATCAGCCCCAGCATTTT.